This T cell receptor beta chain was identified during a study of identifying expanded T cells in peripheral blood. Study results and limitations: Over around two and four weeks, about 16 and 20 clones changed, versus approximately 1.2 between replicates. Across healthy donors, higher total template counts meant significantly greater two-week count variance.

Only in-frame clones appear in the TCRdb table, and some are missing; sequencing was by immunoSEQ multiplex PCR. The table records about 85,000 clones, about 89% of them present only once. Germline CDR1 reads LNHDA; CDR2 reads SQIVND (reference sequence). The V and J ends lost 1 base and 0 bases respectively, with 10 bases between them. The CDR3 loop spans 17 amino acids. This clone was picked up one time. The antigen is not known. No infections or other immune events were documented during collection. The rearrangement joins TRBV19 to TRBJ1-6, with D hard to call. The material sequenced was blood. The sequence came from a person aged 18 to 70 in good health. The CDR3 reads CASSIVPESSYNSPLHF. CDR3 bases: TGTGCCAGTAGTATAGTACCGGAGAGCTCCTATAATTCACCCCTCCACTTT.